This TCR beta chain was identified in a study of patients and donors after allogeneic stem cell transplantation. MiXCR, applied by TCRdb to the RT-PCR reads, yields one record per CDR3 protein. Among approximately 99,000 distinct CDR3 sequences listed, 35% were seen once. CDR3 length: 18 residues. CDR1 and CDR2 (germline): DFQATT, SNEGSKA (reference sequence). V gave up 3 bases and J gave up 3 bases; unmatched junction bases: 17. This chain connects TRBV20-1 to TRBJ2-1; TRBD2 matches 7 bases. The source is a human donor who was either an allogeneic HSCT recipient or a stem cell or donor lymphocyte infusion donor (not recorded which). It is not recorded whose cells these are; they may come from a transplant donor. Sequences were obtained from blood, either unsorted or a sorted T cell fraction (not recorded which). The CDR3 spells CSASALGPVGGGYNEQFF. The CDR3 DNA reads TGCAGTGCTAGTGCCCTCGGCCCCGTCGGCGGGGGCTACAATGAGCAGTTCTTC.